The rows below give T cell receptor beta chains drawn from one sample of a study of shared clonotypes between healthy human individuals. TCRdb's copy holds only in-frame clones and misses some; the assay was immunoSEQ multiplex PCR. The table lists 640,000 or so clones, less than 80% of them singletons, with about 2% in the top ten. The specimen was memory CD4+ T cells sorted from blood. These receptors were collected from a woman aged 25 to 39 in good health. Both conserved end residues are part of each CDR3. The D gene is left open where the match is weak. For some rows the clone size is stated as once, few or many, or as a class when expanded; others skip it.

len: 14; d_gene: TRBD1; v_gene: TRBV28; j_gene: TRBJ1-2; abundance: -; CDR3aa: CASSIPGGNYGYTF; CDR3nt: TGTGCCAGCTCTATTCCAGGGGGGAACTATGGCTACACCTTC
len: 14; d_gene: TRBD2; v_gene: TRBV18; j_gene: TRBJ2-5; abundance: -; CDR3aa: CASSPPGGVETQYF; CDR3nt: TGTGCCAGCTCACCACCGGGAGGGGTCGAGACCCAGTACTTC
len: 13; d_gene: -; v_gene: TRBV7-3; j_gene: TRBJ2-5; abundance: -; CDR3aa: CASSFQGRETQYF; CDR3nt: TGTGCCAGCAGCTTCCAAGGTCGGGAGACCCAGTACTTC
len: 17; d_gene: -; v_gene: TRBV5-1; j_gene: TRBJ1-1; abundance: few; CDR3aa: CASSPGADLTMNTEAFF; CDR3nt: TGCGCCAGCAGCCCGGGAGCGGATCTTACCATGAACACTGAAGCTTTCTTT
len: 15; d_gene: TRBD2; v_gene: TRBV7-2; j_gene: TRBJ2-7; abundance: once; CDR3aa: CASSLLEAGDREQYF; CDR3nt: TGTGCCAGCAGCTTATTAGAAGCGGGAGATCGGGAGCAGTACTTC
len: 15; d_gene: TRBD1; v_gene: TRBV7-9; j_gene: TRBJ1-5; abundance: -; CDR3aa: CASSSGQGASQPQHF; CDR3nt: TGTGCCAGCAGCTCGGGACAGGGAGCCTCCCAGCCCCAGCATTTT
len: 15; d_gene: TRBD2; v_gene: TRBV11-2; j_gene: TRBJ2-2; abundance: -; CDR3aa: CASSSLAGVTGELFF; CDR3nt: TGTGCCAGCAGCTCGTTAGCGGGAGTCACCGGGGAGCTGTTTTTT
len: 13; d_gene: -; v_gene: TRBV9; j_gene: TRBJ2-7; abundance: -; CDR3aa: CASSRTMTDEQYF; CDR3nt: TGTGCCAGCAGCAGGACCATGACCGACGAGCAGTACTTC
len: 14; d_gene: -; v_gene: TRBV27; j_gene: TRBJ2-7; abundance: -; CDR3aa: CASSPQLTSYEQYF; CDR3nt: TGTGCCAGCAGTCCCCAACTAACCTCCTACGAGCAGTACTTC
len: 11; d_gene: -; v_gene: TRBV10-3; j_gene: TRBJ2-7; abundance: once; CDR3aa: CAISGSYEQYF; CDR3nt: TGTGCCATCAGTGGATCCTACGAGCAGTACTTC
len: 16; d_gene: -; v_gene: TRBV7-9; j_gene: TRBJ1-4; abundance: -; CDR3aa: CASTSIPGRRNEKLFF; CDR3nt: TGTGCCAGCACCTCAATTCCGGGACGTAGAAATGAAAAACTGTTTTTT
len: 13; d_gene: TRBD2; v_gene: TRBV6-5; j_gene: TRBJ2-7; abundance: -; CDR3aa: CASRSSGNYEQYF; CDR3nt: TGTGCCAGCAGGTCTAGCGGGAACTACGAGCAGTACTTC
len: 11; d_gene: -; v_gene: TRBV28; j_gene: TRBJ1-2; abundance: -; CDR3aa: CASNRWDGYTF; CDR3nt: TGTGCCAGCAACCGGTGGGATGGCTACACCTTC
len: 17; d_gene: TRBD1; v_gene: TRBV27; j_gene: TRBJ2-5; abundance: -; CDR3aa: CASSPRREGQKRETQYF; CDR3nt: TGTGCCAGCAGTCCAAGACGAGAGGGACAGAAGCGGGAGACCCAGTACTTC
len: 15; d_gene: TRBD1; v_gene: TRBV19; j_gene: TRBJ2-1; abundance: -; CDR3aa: CASSTGQVRYNEQFF; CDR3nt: TGTGCCAGTAGTACGGGACAGGTTCGCTACAATGAGCAGTTCTTC
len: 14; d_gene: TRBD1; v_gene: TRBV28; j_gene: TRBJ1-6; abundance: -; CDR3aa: CASSSGGGYSPLHF; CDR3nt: TGTGCCAGCAGCTCAGGGGGCGGGTATTCACCCCTCCACTTT
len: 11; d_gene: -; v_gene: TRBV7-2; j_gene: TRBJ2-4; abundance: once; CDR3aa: CASSPRNIQYF; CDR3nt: TGTGCCAGCAGCCCAAGGAACATTCAGTACTTC
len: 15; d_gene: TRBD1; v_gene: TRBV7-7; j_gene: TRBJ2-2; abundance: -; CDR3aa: CASRAGTGVTGELFF; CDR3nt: TGTGCCAGCAGAGCCGGGACAGGGGTCACCGGGGAGCTGTTTTTT
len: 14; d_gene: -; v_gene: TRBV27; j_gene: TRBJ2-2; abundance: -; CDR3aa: CASSRTRDAGELFF; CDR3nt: TGTGCCAGCAGCCGGACCAGGGACGCCGGGGAGCTGTTTTTT
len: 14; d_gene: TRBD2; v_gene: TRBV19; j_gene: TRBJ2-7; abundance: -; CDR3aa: CASSTGPRGDEQYF; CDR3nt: TGTGCCAGTAGTACCGGTCCCCGGGGGGACGAGCAGTACTTC
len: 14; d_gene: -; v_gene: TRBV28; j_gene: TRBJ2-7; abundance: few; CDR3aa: CASSLRQGTWEQYF; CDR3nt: TGTGCCAGCAGTTTAAGGCAGGGGACGTGGGAGCAGTACTTC
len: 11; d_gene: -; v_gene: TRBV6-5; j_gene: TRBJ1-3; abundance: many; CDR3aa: CASRSGNTIYF; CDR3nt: TGTGCCAGCAGGTCTGGAAACACCATATATTTT
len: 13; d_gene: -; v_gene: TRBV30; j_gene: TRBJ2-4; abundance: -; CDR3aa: CAVRVGAKNIQYF; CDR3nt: TGTGCCGTCAGGGTGGGGGCCAAAAACATTCAGTACTTC
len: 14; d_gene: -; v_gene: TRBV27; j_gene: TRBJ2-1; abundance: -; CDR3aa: CASSSQPEGREQFF; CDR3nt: TGTGCCAGCAGTTCACAGCCGGAGGGGCGAGAGCAGTTCTTC
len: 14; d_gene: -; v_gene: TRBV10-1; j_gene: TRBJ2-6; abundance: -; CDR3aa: CASSKNSGANVLTF; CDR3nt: TGCGCCAGCAGCAAAAACTCTGGGGCCAACGTCCTGACTTTC
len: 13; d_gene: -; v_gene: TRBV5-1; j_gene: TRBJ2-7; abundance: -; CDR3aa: CASSLEGTYEQYF; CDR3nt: TGCGCCAGCAGCTTGGAGGGCACCTACGAGCAGTACTTC
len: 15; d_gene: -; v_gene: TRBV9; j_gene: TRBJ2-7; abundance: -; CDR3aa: CASSVATGPSYEQYF; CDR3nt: TGTGCCAGCAGCGTCGCTACAGGGCCCTCCTACGAGCAGTACTTC
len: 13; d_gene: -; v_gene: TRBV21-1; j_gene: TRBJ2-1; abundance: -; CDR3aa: CASLTGGASEQFF; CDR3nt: TGTGCCAGCCTAACAGGGGGCGCTTCCGAGCAGTTCTTC
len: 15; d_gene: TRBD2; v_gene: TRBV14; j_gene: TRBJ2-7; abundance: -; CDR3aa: CASSPTSGFTYEQYF; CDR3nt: TGTGCCAGCAGCCCCACTAGCGGGTTCACCTACGAGCAGTACTTC
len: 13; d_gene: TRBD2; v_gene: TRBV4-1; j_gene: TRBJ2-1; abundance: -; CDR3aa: CASSRGLVNEQFF; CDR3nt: TGCGCCAGCAGCCGGGGACTAGTCAATGAGCAGTTCTTC
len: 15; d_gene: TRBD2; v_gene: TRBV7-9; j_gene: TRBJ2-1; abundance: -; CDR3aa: CASSFGTSGLHEQFF; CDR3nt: TGTGCCAGCAGCTTCGGGACTAGCGGGCTCCATGAGCAGTTCTTC
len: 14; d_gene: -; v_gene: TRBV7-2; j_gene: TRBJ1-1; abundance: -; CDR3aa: CASSLRRTNTEAFF; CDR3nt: TGTGCCAGCAGCTTAAGGCGGACGAACACTGAAGCTTTCTTT
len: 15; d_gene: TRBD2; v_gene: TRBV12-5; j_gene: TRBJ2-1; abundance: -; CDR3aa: CASGAGTSGNNEQFF; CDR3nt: TGTGCTAGTGGAGCCGGGACTAGCGGTAACAATGAGCAGTTCTTC
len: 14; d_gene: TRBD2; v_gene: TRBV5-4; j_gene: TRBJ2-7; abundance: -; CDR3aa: CASSRAGSSYEQYF; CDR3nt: TGTGCCAGCAGTAGAGCGGGGAGCTCCTACGAGCAGTACTTC
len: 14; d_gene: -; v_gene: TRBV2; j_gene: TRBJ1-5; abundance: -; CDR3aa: CASSLKTGNQPQHF; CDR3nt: TGTGCCAGCAGTTTAAAGACAGGCAATCAGCCCCAGCATTTT
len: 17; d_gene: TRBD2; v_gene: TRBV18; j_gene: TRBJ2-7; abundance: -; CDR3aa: CASSPFDTSGRVYEQYF; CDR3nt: TGTGCCAGCTCACCCTTTGATACTAGCGGGAGAGTTTACGAGCAGTACTTC
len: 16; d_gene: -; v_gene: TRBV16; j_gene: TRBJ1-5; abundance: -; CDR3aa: CASTLSPVGSNQPQHF; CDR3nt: TGTGCCAGCACCCTAAGCCCTGTCGGCAGCAATCAGCCCCAGCATTTT
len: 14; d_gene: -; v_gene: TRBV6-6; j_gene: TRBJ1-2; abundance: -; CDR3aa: CASSPTGLRDGYTF; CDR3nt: TGTGCCAGCAGTCCAACAGGGCTGAGGGATGGCTACACCTTC
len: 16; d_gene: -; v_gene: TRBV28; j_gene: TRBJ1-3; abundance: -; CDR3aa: CASTGHTTFSGNTIYF; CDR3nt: TGTGCCAGTACAGGGCATACCACTTTCTCTGGAAACACCATATATTTT
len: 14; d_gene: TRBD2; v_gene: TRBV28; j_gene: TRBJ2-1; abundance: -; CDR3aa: CASRAGLATNEQFF; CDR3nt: TGTGCCAGCAGAGCGGGACTAGCGACCAATGAGCAGTTCTTC
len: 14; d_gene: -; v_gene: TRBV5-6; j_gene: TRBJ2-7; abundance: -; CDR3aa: CASSPIRADHEQYF; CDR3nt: TGTGCCAGCAGCCCGATAAGAGCGGACCACGAGCAGTACTTC
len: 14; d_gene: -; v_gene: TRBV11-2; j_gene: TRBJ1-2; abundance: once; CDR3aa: CASSLDQGGSGYTF; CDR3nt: TGTGCCAGCAGCTTAGATCAAGGTGGCAGCGGCTACACCTTC
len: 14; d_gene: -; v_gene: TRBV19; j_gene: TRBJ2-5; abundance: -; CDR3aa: CASSMRTIQETQYF; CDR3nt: TGTGCCAGTAGTATGAGGACTATCCAAGAGACCCAGTACTTC
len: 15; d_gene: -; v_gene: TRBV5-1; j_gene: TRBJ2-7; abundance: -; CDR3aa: CASSLVVGDHYEQYF; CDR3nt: TGCGCCAGCAGCTTGGTAGTAGGGGACCACTACGAGCAGTACTTC
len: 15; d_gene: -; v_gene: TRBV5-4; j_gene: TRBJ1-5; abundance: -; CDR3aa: CASSLDGTGNQPQHF; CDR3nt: TGTGCCAGCAGCTTGGATGGGACGGGAAATCAGCCCCAGCATTTT
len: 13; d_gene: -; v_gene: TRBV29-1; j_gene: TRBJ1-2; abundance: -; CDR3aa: CSSRSGTDYGYTF; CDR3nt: TGCAGCTCACGATCCGGGACGGATTATGGCTACACCTTC
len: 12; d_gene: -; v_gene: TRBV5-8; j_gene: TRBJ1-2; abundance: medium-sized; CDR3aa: CASSRQYYGYTF; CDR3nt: TGTGCCAGCAGCCGGCAGTACTATGGCTACACCTTC